The source of this T cell receptor (beta chain) is a study of T cell responses to AZD1222 COVID-19 vaccine. Broader study findings: Sampling captured repertoires only after the peak T cell response. Dominant CD4 TCR responses targeted spike regions 160-218 and 743-854.

The CDR3 is 11 residues long. Germline loops: CDR1 MDHEN, CDR2 SYDVKM. V lost 2 bases, J lost 4 bases, and 3 bases lay in between. Assay: immunoSEQ multiplex PCR; the TCRdb copy retains only in-frame clones and omits some. The data contain 40,000 to 60,000 clones, more than 65% of them seen just once; the ten biggest clones take up roughly 22%. About this clone itself: Antigen specificity is unknown.

The clonotype comes from an adult in good health. Source: peripheral blood, taken on day 0 of MenACWY control vaccination. The chain employs TRBV28 and TRBJ2-7; D gene unclear. The CDR3 bases are TGTGCCAGCAGTTTAAGATACGAGCAGTACTTC. It translates to CASSLRYEQYF.